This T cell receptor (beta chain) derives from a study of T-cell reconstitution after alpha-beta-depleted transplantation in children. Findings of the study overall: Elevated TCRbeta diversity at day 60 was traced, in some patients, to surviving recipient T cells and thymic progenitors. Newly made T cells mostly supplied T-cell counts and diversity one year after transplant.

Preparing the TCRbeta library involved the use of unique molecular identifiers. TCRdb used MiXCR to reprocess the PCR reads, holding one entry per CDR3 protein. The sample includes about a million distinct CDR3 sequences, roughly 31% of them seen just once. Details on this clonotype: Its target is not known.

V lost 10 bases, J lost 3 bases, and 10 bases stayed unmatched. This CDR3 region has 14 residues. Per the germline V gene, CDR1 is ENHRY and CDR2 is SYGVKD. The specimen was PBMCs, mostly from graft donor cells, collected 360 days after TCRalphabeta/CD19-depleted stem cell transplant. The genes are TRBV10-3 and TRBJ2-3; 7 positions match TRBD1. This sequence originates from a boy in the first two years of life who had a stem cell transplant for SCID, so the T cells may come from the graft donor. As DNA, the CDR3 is TGTGCCACCTCTAACCTACAGGGGACAGATACGCAGTATTTT. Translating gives CATSNLQGTDTQYF.